One and the same sample provided the 9 T cell receptor beta chains below, sequenced in a study of blood T cell repertoires in COVID-19. Sequencing used immunoSEQ multiplex PCR; TCRdb keeps in-frame clones, though not all of them. The repertoire holds 35,000 to 40,000 clones, with around 83% as singletons. The sample taken for sequencing was peripheral blood. These receptor sequences come from a human donor in a cohort sampled during active COVID-19.

The rearrangement joins TRBV5-5 to TRBJ2-7; a weak D match, TRBD1 (6 bases). This CDR3 contains 15 residues. Between the trimmed V and J ends, which lost 0 bases and 6 bases, there was a span of 16 bases. The germline gives CDR1 SGHKS, CDR2 YYEKEE (reference sequence). CDR3 sequence reads: CASSLEGHFPGEQYF. In DNA, the CDR3 is TGTGCCAGCAGCTTGGAGGGACACTTTCCTGGCGAGCAGTACTTC.

This clone was seen repeatedly, ten times or more. The chain employs TRBV6-5 and TRBJ1-5; 11 bases match TRBD1. The V gene's germline CDR1 is MNHEY and CDR2 SVGAGI. Germline trimming cut 8 bases from V and 2 bases from J; bases unmatched to any gene: 5. The CDR3 length is 15 residues. The CDR3 protein is CASHRTGGGNQPQHF. The CDR3 bases are TGTGCCAGCCACAGGACAGGGGGCGGCAATCAGCCCCAGCATTTT.

This chain links TRBV2 with TRBJ1-6, with D possibly being TRBD1 (5 bases). The CDR3 covers 13 residues. Trimming removed 7 bases at V and 9 bases at J, with 13 bases between. Germline CDR1 and CDR2: SNHLY and FYNNEI. The CDR3 DNA reads as TGTGCCAGCACCCCACTGGGGGGTTCACCCCTCCACTTT. This codes for CASTPLGGSPLHF.

The chain links TRBV10-3 to TRBJ1-2; possibly TRBD1 for D (5 bases). CDR3 length equals 14 residues. V dropped 2 bases and J dropped 1 base, with 8 bases sitting between them. CDR1 and CDR2 (germline): ENHRY, SYGVKD. The CDR3 spells CAISEDSVNYGYTF. As DNA, the CDR3 is TGTGCCATCAGTGAGGACAGCGTTAACTATGGCTACACCTTC.

This clone has a handful of counts. The chain links TRBV6-2 or TRBV6-3 to TRBJ1-2; 10 bases agree with TRBD1. This CDR3 is built from 16 residues. Germline CDR1 reads MNHEY; CDR2 reads SVGEGT. J lost 4 bases, V lost 1 base, and 6 bases had no gene match. The chain's CDR3 is CASSYLGTGVRYGYTF. For the CDR3, the DNA is TGTGCCAGCAGTTACTTGGGGACAGGGGTGCGCTATGGCTACACCTTC.

The chain recombines TRBV6-6 with TRBJ2-7, with TRBD1 matching over 7 bases. After removal of 2 bases from V and 3 bases from J, the junction contained 4 bases not matched to a gene. The CDR3 loop spans 14 amino acids. Germline V gene sequence: CDR1 MNHNY, CDR2 SVGAGI (reference sequence). The CDR3 DNA sequence: TGTGCCAGCAGTTACCCGGGACAGAACTACGAGCAGTACTTC. Its translation: CASSYPGQNYEQYF.

The chain combines TRBV10-3 with TRBJ2-2; TRBD2 is a possible D gene (6 bases). V was cut by 8 bases and J by 6 bases, with 10 bases left in between. This CDR3 contains 12 residues. The V gene's germline CDR1 is ENHRY and CDR2 SYGVKD. CDR3 sequence: CAIRLDSGELFF. CDR3 in DNA: TGTGCCATCCGACTAGATTCCGGGGAGCTGTTTTTT.

This clone was detected once. The gene calls are TRBV19 and TRBJ2-2; 13 bases map to TRBD2. V lost 2 bases to trimming and J lost 5 bases; unmatched junction nucleotides: 8. Germline CDR1 is LNHDA and CDR2 is SQIVND (reference sequence). CDR3 length: 18 amino acids. The CDR3 reads CASSITWTSGGGTGELFF. The CDR3 bases are TGTGCCAGTAGTATAACCTGGACTAGCGGGGGAGGTACCGGGGAGCTGTTTTTT.

The rearrangement joins TRBV5-6 to TRBJ2-2; 7 bases fit TRBD2. Germline V gives CDR1 SGHDT, CDR2 YYEEEE. The V gene end was trimmed by 2 bases and the J gene end by 5 bases; junction bases not matched to a gene: 9. The CDR3 loop spans 16 amino acids. The CDR3 nucleotides read TGTGCCAGCAGCTTACCGCCGCAGGGAGGGACCGGGGAGCTGTTTTTT. Residues: CASSLPPQGGTGELFF.